A single sample gave rise to the 30 T cell receptor beta chains below, sequenced in a study of T cells in Graves' hyperthyroidism and ophthalmopathy (dated by TCRdb to about 2019). The library was made by multiplex PCR. The sequencer listed for this sample is Illumina HiSeq 2000. The TCR beta CDR3 regions were amplified from RNA transcripts. For the first round of RT-PCR on the TCR CDR3, the HTBI primer set was used together with the Qiagen OneStep RT-PCR kit. TCRdb applied fastp at Q25 and MiXCR to the public reads, then kept only in-frame beta chains. Rows matching on CDR3 protein sequence are summarized as one entry with the most common DNA and genes. For this sample the table gives hundreds of thousands of distinct CDR3 sequences, of which about a sixth were detected only once. The ten largest clones take up around 28% of the sample. Sequences were obtained from blood. These receptors were taken from a woman aged 18-29 years with Graves' ophthalmopathy.

This clonotype was observed at least ten times. The chain carries TRBV15 and TRBJ2-5, with TRBD2 matching 11 bases. The trim removed 3 bases at V and 1 base at J, leaving 10 bases unmatched. The CDR3 runs to 18 residues. Germline values: CDR1 LNHNV, CDR2 YYDKDF (reference sequence). The CDR3 protein is CATSRGIRLAGFQETQYF. The DNA of the CDR3 is TGTGCCACCAGCAGGGGGATAAGACTAGCGGGGTTCCAAGAGACCCAGTACTTC.

This clonotype was recorded at least ten times. The V call is TRBV5-8, the J call TRBJ1-1; tentative D call: TRBD1 (5 bases). In germline, CDR1 is SGHTS, CDR2 YDEGEE. Between the trimmed V and J ends, which lost 0 bases and 0 bases, there was a span of 12 bases. CDR3 length: 16 amino acids. The CDR3 DNA follows: TGTGCCAGCAGCTTGGAAGTCAGGGCCATGAACACTGAAGCTTTCTTT. It specifies CASSLEVRAMNTEAFF. The entire variable domain, with the rest obtained from reference TRBV5-8 and TRBJ1-1, is as follows: EAGVTQSPTHLIKTRGQQATLRCSPISGHTSVYWYQQALGLGLQFLLWYDEGEERNRGNFPPRFSGRQFPNYSSELNVNALELEDSALYLCASSLEVRAMNTEAFFGQGTRLTVV.

As to this clonotype: A much larger clone is a single base away; this may be a read error. The chain is built from TRBV11-2 and TRBJ2-7; TRBD1 agrees at 9 bases. V gave up 6 bases and J gave up 5 bases; unmatched junction bases: 14. CDR3 length equals 16 residues. Germline assignment: CDR1 SGHAT and CDR2 FQNNGV. The CDR3 is CASRSPLGTGRNEQYF. CDR3 bases: TGTGCCAGCAGGTCCCCTTTGGGGACAGGGAGGAACGAGCAGTACTTC.

This clonotype was found many times. The chain is built from TRBV12-3 or TRBV12-4 and TRBJ1-5; 10 bases map to TRBD1. V shed 7 bases and J 7 bases; nucleotides not matched to a gene: 10. This CDR3 comprises 15 residues. The CDR3 loop is CASTSSRTGGQPQHF. CDR3 nucleotides: TGTGCCAGCACCTCATCCCGGACAGGGGGACAGCCCCAGCATTTT.

This clonotype was observed at least ten times. The chain employs TRBV29-1 and TRBJ2-3, with a tentative D call TRBD2 (6 bases). This CDR3 comprises 10 residues. The germline CDR1 and CDR2 sequences are SQVTM and ANQGSEA. V shed 6 bases and J shed 6 bases, with 7 bases lying between them. Here the CDR3 DNA reads TGCAGCGTGGAGGGGGATACGCAGTATTTT. The encoded protein is CSVEGDTQYF.

This clonotype has ten or more counts. The V gene is TRBV4-2, the J gene TRBJ2-1; D not resolved. There are 14 residues in the CDR3. Germline V gives CDR1 LGHNA, CDR2 YNFKEQ. The V gene lost 3 bases and the J gene lost 7 bases, with 13 bases spanning the gap. CDR3 protein: CASSHRGNSNEQFF. In nucleotides, the CDR3 is TGTGCCAGCAGCCACCGCGGAAACTCTAATGAGCAGTTCTTC.

This clonotype was observed many times. This chain links TRBV5-1 with TRBJ1-1, with D maybe TRBD1 (6 bases). The CDR3 consists of 14 residues. Germline lookup yields CDR1 SGHRS and CDR2 YFSETQ. Trimming pared 4 bases from V and 1 base from J, leaving 11 bases between. CDR3 nucleotide sequence: TGCGCCAGCAGCCTCGGGACACAGAACACTGAAGCTTTCTTT. It is translated as CASSLGTQNTEAFF.

With respect to this clonotype: A read error may explain this, as a much larger clone is one base away. The gene calls are TRBV18 and TRBJ1-1; tentatively, D is TRBD1 (6 bases). Trimming shortened V by 1 base and J by 10 bases, and 19 bases separated the two germline ends. The CDR3 has 15 residues. Per the germline V gene, CDR1 is KGHSH and CDR2 is LQKENI. The CDR3 nucleotides read TGTGCCAGCTCACCACGCTTCTGGGACACCACTATAGCTTTCTTT. Translating it yields CASSPRFWDTTIAFF.

This clonotype turned up a few times. The junction does not match germline at one end; this may be a read error. J is TRBJ1-5 and V is TRBV19; D call uncertain. The CDR3 covers 15 residues. Germline CDR1 is LNHDA and CDR2 is SQIVND (reference sequence). The CDR3 coding sequence is TGTGCCTGTAGTCCCGACGGGGATAGCAATCAGCCCCAGCATTTT. This encodes CACSPDGDSNQPQHF.

A remark on this clonotype: The junction departs from germline at one end; a sequencing error may be responsible. V usage is TRBV11-2 and J usage is TRBJ1-1; D is perhaps TRBD1 (6 bases). There are 17 residues in the CDR3. CDR1 is SGHAT and CDR2 is FQNNGV in the germline V gene. The CDR3 here is CASRFQPAGAMNTEASF. The CDR3 DNA reads as TGTGCCAGCAGGTTTCAGCCCGCGGGGGCAATGAACACTGAAGCTTCCTTT.

V gene TRBV4-3 combines with J gene TRBJ1-1; perhaps TRBD1 as D (5 bases). CDR3 size: 13 residues. V was clipped by 3 bases and J by 7 bases, with 12 bases between them. Germline loops: CDR1 LGHNA, CDR2 YSLEER. The CDR3 spells CASSHTGTDEAFF. DNA for the CDR3: TGCGCCAGCAGCCACACGGGGACCGATGAAGCTTTCTTT.

This clonotype has a count of ten or more. The V call is TRBV20-1, the J call TRBJ2-3; D may be TRBD2 (5 bases). V lost 5 bases, J lost 2 bases, and 14 bases lay in between. CDR1 DFQATT and CDR2 SNEGSKA come from the germline V gene (reference sequence). The CDR3 is made up of 14 amino acids. The CDR3 loop is CSAGKVRATDTQYF. The CDR3 DNA reads TGCAGTGCTGGAAAGGTGAGGGCCACAGATACGCAGTATTTT.

In its sample, this clonotype was seen many times. V gene TRBV30 combines with J gene TRBJ2-6, with D maybe TRBD2 (5 bases). Germline V gene data show CDR1 as GTSNPN and CDR2 as SVGIG (reference sequence). V was pared by 5 bases and J by 0 bases, with 8 bases between. The CDR3 length is 14 residues. In DNA, the CDR3 is TGTGCCTGGTCACGGGGCTCTGGGGCCAACGTCCTGACTTTC. Amino acids: CAWSRGSGANVLTF.

This clonotype has at least ten counts. This rearrangement joins TRBV27 to TRBJ2-7; D possibly corresponds to TRBD1 (5 bases). The V gene lost 3 bases and the J gene lost 0 bases, with 12 bases spanning the gap. The CDR3 runs to 15 residues. Germline CDR1 is MNHEY and CDR2 is SMNVEV (reference sequence). The chain's CDR3 is CASSFKGSHSYEQYF. Written as DNA, the CDR3 is TGTGCCAGCAGTTTTAAGGGGTCACACTCCTACGAGCAGTACTTC.

This clonotype has ten or more counts. The chain is built from TRBV3-1 and TRBJ1-2; TRBD1 might be the D (5 bases). The V gene's germline CDR1 is LGHDT and CDR2 YNNKEL (reference sequence). With 3 bases removed from V and 3 bases from J, the gap between germline ends came to 8 bases. There are 13 residues in the CDR3. The CDR3 bases are TGTGCCAGCAGCCAGGGGGGTTACTATGGCTACACCTTC. The encoded protein is CASSQGGYYGYTF.

This clonotype was observed at least ten times. The V gene is TRBV18, the J gene TRBJ1-2; possibly TRBD1 for D (5 bases). CDR3 size: 15 residues. Germline lookup yields CDR1 KGHSH and CDR2 LQKENI. V lost 1 base and J 6 bases, leaving 15 bases between the germline ends. CDR3 region: CASSPQHGTADGYTF. Written as DNA, the CDR3 is TGTGCCAGCTCACCACAACACGGGACGGCTGATGGCTACACCTTC.

This clonotype occurred many times. V and J are TRBV6-5 and TRBJ2-2; the match to TRBD2 covers 9 bases. This CDR3 is built from 19 residues. Germline CDR1 reads MNHEY; CDR2 reads SVGAGI. Trimming removed 0 bases from V and 6 bases from J; junction bases left unmatched: 14. CDR3 protein: CASSYSGRGGGASSGELFF. CDR3 DNA: TGTGCCAGCAGTTACTCCGGTCGTGGCGGGGGGGCTTCATCCGGGGAGCTGTTTTTT.

In its sample, this clonotype was seen many times. V is TRBV5-1 and J is TRBJ1-1; D is unclear. The V end was cut by 0 bases, the J end by 1 base, with 7 bases between. CDR1 and CDR2 (germline): SGHRS, YFSETQ. CDR3 size: 14 residues. The CDR3 loop is CASSLGQPNTEAFF. CDR3 bases: TGCGCCAGCAGCTTGGGACAACCGAACACTGAAGCTTTCTTT.

This clonotype was seen ten or more times. V usage is TRBV15 and J usage is TRBJ2-1; D remains ambiguous. CDR1 and CDR2 from the germline V gene are LNHNV and YYDKDF (reference sequence). This CDR3 region has 13 residues. V lost 0 bases to trimming and J lost 7 bases, with 7 bases between them. CDR3 region: CATSRDVRNEQFF. The CDR3 DNA follows: TGTGCCACCAGCAGAGATGTAAGGAATGAGCAGTTCTTC. Combining the CDR3 with reference TRBV15 and TRBJ2-1 gives the whole variable domain DAMVIQNPRYQVTQFGKPVTLSCSQTLNHNVMYWYQQKSSQAPKLLFHYYDKDFNNEADTPDNFQSRRPNTSFCFLDIRSPGLGDTAMYLCATSRDVRNEQFFGPGTRLTVL.

This clonotype was picked up many times. The DNA of the CDR3 is TGTGCCAGCAGCTCCACCGGTACCAACGGAGCTTTCTTT. It encodes CASSSTGTNGAFF. The chain links TRBV9 to TRBJ1-1; D is unresolved. Germline values: CDR1 SGDLS, CDR2 YYNGEE. This CDR3 is built from 13 residues. V dropped 4 bases and J dropped 10 bases, with 17 bases sitting between them.

The chain combines TRBV5-5 with TRBJ2-7; TRBD2 might be the D (6 bases). CDR1 SGHKS and CDR2 YYEKEE come from the germline V gene (reference sequence). The CDR3 runs 15 residues. V dropped 1 base and J dropped 6 bases, with 17 bases sitting between them. The CDR3 loop is CASSLRRLGGVEQYF. CDR3 DNA sequence: TGTGCCAGCAGCTTGAGACGGCTAGGAGGGGTCGAGCAGTACTTC.

The gene calls are TRBV30 and TRBJ1-1; a weak D match, TRBD1 (5 bases). Trimming pared 4 bases from V and 2 bases from J, leaving 14 bases between. Germline loops: CDR1 GTSNPN, CDR2 SVGIG (reference sequence). This CDR3 is built from 14 residues. The CDR3 coding sequence is TGTGCCTGGACCCGACGAGGGGCTAACACTGAAGCTTTCTTT. Residues: CAWTRRGANTEAFF.

This clonotype was recorded many times. The chain recombines TRBV6-2 or TRBV6-3 with TRBJ2-1; D possibly corresponds to TRBD1 (5 bases). This CDR3 has 13 residues. The V gene lost 6 bases and the J gene lost 5 bases, with 11 bases spanning the gap. Germline lookup yields CDR1 MNHEY and CDR2 SVGEGT. The CDR3 is CASRRTGNNEQFF. CDR3 coding DNA: TGTGCCAGCAGGCGAACAGGAAACAATGAGCAGTTCTTC.

This clonotype showed up many times. The chain employs TRBV9 and TRBJ2-7; D gene uncertain. The germline CDR1 and CDR2 sequences are SGDLS and YYNGEE. V lost 2 bases and J 3 bases, leaving 9 bases between the germline ends. This CDR3 is built from 13 residues. CDR3 in amino acids: CASSVDGYYEQYF. The CDR3 bases are TGTGCCAGCAGCGTGGACGGATACTACGAGCAGTACTTC.

As concerns this clonotype: With a much larger clone just one base away, this may be a read error. The V call is TRBV30, the J call TRBJ1-4, with D possibly matching TRBD1 (6 bases). This CDR3 region has 13 residues. Germline loops: CDR1 GTSNPN, CDR2 SVGIG (reference sequence). DNA of the CDR3: TGTGTCTGCCAGCGGGGGGCGGTTGAAAAACTGTTTTTT. Amino acids: CVCQRGAVEKLFF.

This clonotype was picked up many times. The V gene is TRBV14, the J gene TRBJ2-5; either TRBD1 or TRBD2 may fit D (7 bases each). Germline CDR1 reads SGHDN; CDR2 reads FVKESK. The CDR3 runs to 15 residues. The V end lost 4 bases, the J end lost 2 bases, and 14 bases lay between the germline ends. Written as DNA, the CDR3 is TGTGCCAGCAGCCGACAGGGACTACCTCAAGAGACCCAGTACTTC. Translation: CASSRQGLPQETQYF.

This clonotype was observed at least ten times. This chain connects TRBV2 to TRBJ2-1; no clear D gene. CDR3 length: 12 residues. Germline CDR1 is SNHLY and CDR2 is FYNNEI. V lost 5 bases, J lost 7 bases, and 9 bases lay in between. The CDR3 nucleotides are TGTGCCAGCAGTTTTATCCAAAATGAGCAGTTCTTC. Translating gives CASSFIQNEQFF.

This clonotype was recorded many times. V gene TRBV3-1 combines with J gene TRBJ2-1; 12 positions match TRBD2. Looked up from germline, CDR1 is LGHDT and CDR2 is YNNKEL (reference sequence). Unmatched junction bases numbered 6, after V lost 8 bases and J lost 7 bases. CDR3 length: 14 amino acids. The CDR3 coding sequence is TGTGCCAGCTCTCGGACTAGCGGGGAGAATGAGCAGTTCTTC. Translation gives CASSRTSGENEQFF.

This clonotype showed up just a few times. This rearrangement joins TRBV15 to TRBJ2-1, with 9 nucleotides matching TRBD2. The CDR3 length is 15 residues. The germline V gene encodes CDR1 LNHNV and CDR2 YYDKDF (reference sequence). V shed 4 bases, J shed 12 bases, and the junction held 13 bases outside the gene matches. As DNA, the CDR3 is TGTGCCACCAGCAAAGCGGGGGGACCTCGGCCGGGGCAGTTCTTC. Its protein is CATSKAGGPRPGQFF.

The chain links TRBV24-1 to TRBJ2-3; 7 positions agree with TRBD1. CDR1 is KGHDR, CDR2 SFDVKD, per germline. The CDR3 is 15 residues long. V was clipped by 4 bases and J by 0 bases; unmatched bases: 3. This chain's CDR3 is CATSETGFSTDTQYF. In DNA form, the CDR3 reads TGTGCCACCAGTGAGACAGGGTTTAGCACAGATACGCAGTATTTT.